A selection of T cell receptor beta chains follows, all from one sample in a study of blood T cell repertoires in COVID-19. Some clones are missing from TCRdb's copy, which holds only in-frame ones; the method was immunoSEQ multiplex PCR. In the table there are hundreds of thousands of clones, approximately 92% of which are singletons. Material: PBMCs or T cells enriched from blood (not recorded which). The receptor source for this set is a man in his late teens or twenties who had recovered from COVID-19. The CDR3 runs from the conserved cysteine through the conserved F or W. D genes are given only for firm matches.

v_call: TRBV6-5; j_call: TRBJ1-6; d_call: TRBD1; cdr3_aa: CASSSGQGLGSPLHF
v_call: TRBV7-9; j_call: TRBJ2-1; d_call: TRBD2; cdr3_aa: CASSLGLAAYNEQFF
v_call: TRBV3-1/TRBV3-2; j_call: TRBJ1-4; d_call: TRBD1; cdr3_aa: CASSLGQVLNEKLFF
v_call: TRBV5-8; j_call: TRBJ1-5; d_call: NA; cdr3_aa: CASMRTGTPGNQPQHF
v_call: TRBV12-3/TRBV12-4; j_call: TRBJ1-1; d_call: NA; cdr3_aa: CASSEGVNTEAFF
v_call: TRBV6-5; j_call: TRBJ1-2; d_call: TRBD1; cdr3_aa: CASSRGQGGGYTF
v_call: TRBV3-1/TRBV3-2; j_call: TRBJ1-1; d_call: NA; cdr3_aa: CASSQDLGRVSEEAFF
v_call: TRBV4-2; j_call: TRBJ2-1; d_call: NA; cdr3_aa: CASSQQRGFPYNEQFF
v_call: TRBV24-1; j_call: TRBJ2-1; d_call: TRBD2; cdr3_aa: CATSDSGLAGEPYNEQFF
v_call: TRBV20-1; j_call: TRBJ2-1; d_call: TRBD2; cdr3_aa: CSASALAGEVYNEQFF
v_call: TRBV9; j_call: TRBJ2-1; d_call: TRBD2; cdr3_aa: CASSHSTSGRGSSYNEQFF
v_call: TRBV12-3/TRBV12-4; j_call: TRBJ1-2; d_call: NA; cdr3_aa: CASSPGGRGYTF
v_call: TRBV4-1; j_call: TRBJ2-3; d_call: NA; cdr3_aa: CASSLRGSRAPSDTQYF
v_call: TRBV6-2/TRBV6-3; j_call: TRBJ1-1; d_call: NA; cdr3_aa: CASSYSWSQAFF
v_call: TRBV7-2; j_call: TRBJ2-1; d_call: NA; cdr3_aa: CASSFVRGTYNEQFF
v_call: TRBV11-2; j_call: TRBJ2-3; d_call: TRBD1; cdr3_aa: CASSIDRGTDTQYF
v_call: TRBV7-9; j_call: TRBJ2-5; d_call: NA; cdr3_aa: CASSLNPEETQYF
v_call: TRBV5-6; j_call: TRBJ1-2; d_call: NA; cdr3_aa: CASSRRDYGYTF
v_call: TRBV6-2/TRBV6-3; j_call: TRBJ2-7; d_call: TRBD2; cdr3_aa: CASSYSSLAGGFPEQYF
v_call: TRBV21-1; j_call: TRBJ1-5; d_call: NA; cdr3_aa: CASSERGGQDQYSNQPQHF
v_call: TRBV19; j_call: TRBJ1-3; d_call: NA; cdr3_aa: CASKIGEFSGNTIYF
v_call: TRBV11-2; j_call: TRBJ1-2; d_call: NA; cdr3_aa: CASSLDKGSGYTF
v_call: TRBV5-1; j_call: TRBJ1-3; d_call: NA; cdr3_aa: CASSFRGAGNTIYF
v_call: TRBV4-1; j_call: TRBJ1-1; d_call: NA; cdr3_aa: CASSRDSLRANTEAFF
v_call: TRBV2; j_call: TRBJ1-5; d_call: NA; cdr3_aa: CASSEAPPPVQPQHF
v_call: TRBV11-3; j_call: TRBJ1-4; d_call: TRBD1; cdr3_aa: CASSLGVDLGDRVPEKLFF
v_call: TRBV6-1; j_call: TRBJ1-3; d_call: TRBD1; cdr3_aa: CASSEGTGYLNTIYF
v_call: TRBV28; j_call: TRBJ1-5; d_call: NA; cdr3_aa: CASSRNTGRSNQPQHF
v_call: TRBV5-1; j_call: TRBJ1-6; d_call: NA; cdr3_aa: CASSRGQGLLGNSPLHF
v_call: TRBV19; j_call: TRBJ2-1; d_call: TRBD2; cdr3_aa: CASAPGLINEQFF
v_call: TRBV4-3; j_call: TRBJ2-7; d_call: TRBD1; cdr3_aa: CASSSDRGTYEQYF
v_call: TRBV6-5; j_call: TRBJ1-2; d_call: TRBD1; cdr3_aa: CASSWGDRVGYGYTF
v_call: TRBV21-1; j_call: TRBJ1-2; d_call: NA; cdr3_aa: CASSSPQRTGDYGYTF
v_call: TRBV7-9; j_call: TRBJ2-7; d_call: TRBD2; cdr3_aa: CASSSELAGHYEQYF
v_call: TRBV11-2; j_call: TRBJ2-5; d_call: TRBD1; cdr3_aa: CASSLTSTGGLQTQYF
v_call: TRBV6-5; j_call: TRBJ1-1; d_call: NA; cdr3_aa: CASSSAARGTEAFF
v_call: TRBV28; j_call: TRBJ1-4; d_call: NA; cdr3_aa: CASSNTGPLVEKLFF
v_call: TRBV5-1; j_call: TRBJ2-3; d_call: TRBD1; cdr3_aa: CASSLGTGGSSTDTQYF
v_call: TRBV9; j_call: TRBJ1-1; d_call: TRBD1; cdr3_aa: CASSGEGQALDTEAFF
v_call: TRBV6-5; j_call: TRBJ2-7; d_call: TRBD1; cdr3_aa: CATGTGGREQYF
v_call: TRBV28; j_call: TRBJ2-5; d_call: NA; cdr3_aa: CASSPNGYSQETQYF
v_call: TRBV2; j_call: TRBJ1-2; d_call: TRBD1; cdr3_aa: CASARGQGGGYTF
v_call: TRBV6-1; j_call: TRBJ2-7; d_call: TRBD2; cdr3_aa: CASSEAKGAGGPYEQYF
v_call: TRBV12-3/TRBV12-4; j_call: TRBJ1-1; d_call: NA; cdr3_aa: CASSLWGDTEAFF
v_call: TRBV7-9; j_call: TRBJ2-5; d_call: TRBD2; cdr3_aa: CASSPGSSGGQETQYF